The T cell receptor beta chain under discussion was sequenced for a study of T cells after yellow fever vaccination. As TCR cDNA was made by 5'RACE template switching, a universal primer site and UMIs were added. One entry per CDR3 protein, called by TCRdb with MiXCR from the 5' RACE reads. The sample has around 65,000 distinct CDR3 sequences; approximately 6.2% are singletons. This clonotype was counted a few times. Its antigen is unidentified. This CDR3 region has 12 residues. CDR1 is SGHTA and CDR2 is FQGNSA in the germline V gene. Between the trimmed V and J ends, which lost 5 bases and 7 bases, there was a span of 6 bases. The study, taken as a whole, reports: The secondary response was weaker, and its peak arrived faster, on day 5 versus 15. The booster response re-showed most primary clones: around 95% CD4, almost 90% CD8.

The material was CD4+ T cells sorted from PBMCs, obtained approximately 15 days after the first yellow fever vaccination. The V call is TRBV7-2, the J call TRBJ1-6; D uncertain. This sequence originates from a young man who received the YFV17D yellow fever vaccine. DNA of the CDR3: TGTGCCAGCAGCAGCGGAAATTCACCCCTCCACTTT. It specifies CASSSGNSPLHF. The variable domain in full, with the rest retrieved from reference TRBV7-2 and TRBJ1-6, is GAGVSQSPSNKVTEKGKDVELRCDPISGHTALYWYRQSLGQGLEFLIYFQGNSAPDKSGLPSDRFSAERTGGSVSTLTIQRTQQEDSAVYLCASSSGNSPLHFGNGTRLTVT.